These T cell receptor beta chains were read from a single sample in a study of blood T cell repertoires in COVID-19. Using immunoSEQ multiplex PCR, the repertoire was profiled, and TCRdb retains in-frame clones only, with some absent. The table has about 22,000 clones, around 91% seen once; the top ten hold roughly 2.5%. Sequencing input: peripheral blood. The origin of the receptors is a man aged 65 to 85 with acute or convalescent COVID-19. Both conserved end residues are part of each CDR3. D genes are given only for firm matches. Clone sizes are given selectively: once, few, many, or a class where the clone is expanded.

>.|.|TRBJ2-1|TRBV10-3
TGTGCCATCAGTGATAAGTTAGCGAATGAGCAGTTCTTC
CAISDKLANEQFF
>.|few|TRBJ2-7|TRBV19
TGTGCCAGTAGTAAGGGGGCCTACGAGCAGTACTTC
CASSKGAYEQYF
>.|.|TRBJ2-6|TRBV18
TGTGCCAGCTCACCATTGGGACTCACTTTAGCTGGGGCCAACGTCCTGACTTTC
CASSPLGLTLAGANVLTF
>TRBD1|.|TRBJ1-6|TRBV7-9
TGTGCCAGCAGCTCACAGGGGACAAATTCACCCCTCCACTTT
CASSSQGTNSPLHF
>TRBD2|.|TRBJ2-1|TRBV19
TGTGCCAGTAGCCCTCCGGGACTAGGAAAGGGTGAGCAGTTCTTC
CASSPPGLGKGEQFF
>.|.|TRBJ1-1|TRBV28
TGTGCCAGCACCTACAGCCCAGGGAACACTGAAGCTTTCTTT
CASTYSPGNTEAFF
>.|.|TRBJ1-1|TRBV2
TGTGCCAGCAGTGTAGTATACAGGGACACTGAAGCTTTCTTT
CASSVVYRDTEAFF
>TRBD2|.|TRBJ2-3|TRBV7-9
TGTGCCAGCAGCTTAAGCGGGGGGACAGATACGCAGTATTTT
CASSLSGGTDTQYF
>.|once|TRBJ2-7|TRBV6-6
TGTGCCAGCAGTTTTCCAGGGGAGACCTACGAGCAGTACTTC
CASSFPGETYEQYF
>.|.|TRBJ2-2|TRBV19
TGTGCCAGTAGTATTGGAGGGGGCGTAATTATCGGGGAGCTGTTTTTT
CASSIGGGVIIGELFF
>TRBD1|.|TRBJ2-3|TRBV10-2
TGCGCCAGCAGACCCATGACAGGGGCGGCAGATACGCAGTATTTT
CASRPMTGAADTQYF
>TRBD2|.|TRBJ2-3|TRBV19
TGTGCCACCTTAGCGGGGGGAAGCACAGATACGCAGTATTTT
CATLAGGSTDTQYF
>TRBD1|once|TRBJ2-1|TRBV19
TGTGCCAGTACCCCCGGGACAGGGATACAGTGGGGTGAGCAGTTCTTC
CASTPGTGIQWGEQFF
>.|.|TRBJ1-6|TRBV19
TGTGCCAGTAGGGGCAGGGAAATGAGTTCACCCCTCCACTTT
CASRGREMSSPLHF
>TRBD1|few|TRBJ2-2|TRBV5-1
TGCGCCAGCAGCACCGGACAGGGGTACACCGGGGAGCTGTTTTTT
CASSTGQGYTGELFF
>TRBD1|.|TRBJ2-1|TRBV5-1
TGCGCCAGCAGGCGGGACAGGGGATATGAGCAGTTCTTC
CASRRDRGYEQFF
>.|.|TRBJ2-7|TRBV12-3/TRBV12-4
TGTGCCAGCAGGGGGGGGCGGTACGAGCAGTACTTC
CASRGGRYEQYF
>.|.|TRBJ1-6|TRBV18
TGTGCCAGCTCAACAACAGCCGCGGGGGCAGGGAATTCACCCCTCCACTTT
CASSTTAAGAGNSPLHF
>TRBD1|.|TRBJ1-1|TRBV5-4
TGTGCCAGCAGCCCCCCTGGGACAGGGGGAACTGAAGCTTTCTTT
CASSPPGTGGTEAFF
>TRBD1|.|TRBJ2-1|TRBV7-2
TGTGCCAGCAGCTCGCGACAGGGGTTTCCCTACAATGAGCAGTTCTTC
CASSSRQGFPYNEQFF
>TRBD1|.|TRBJ1-1|TRBV11-3
TGTGCCAGCAGCCGACAGGGGGAAAACACTGAAGCTTTCTTT
CASSRQGENTEAFF
>.|.|TRBJ2-7|TRBV7-2
TGTGCCAGCAGCCTAGACAGATTCTCCTACGAGCAGTACTTC
CASSLDRFSYEQYF
>.|.|TRBJ1-6|TRBV19
TGTGCCAGTAGCTCTTCATTTCGGGATTCACCCCTCCACTTT
CASSSSFRDSPLHF
>TRBD1|.|TRBJ1-4|TRBV4-3
TGCGCCAGCAGCCAAGCCGGACAGGGGACTAATGAAAAACTGTTTTTT
CASSQAGQGTNEKLFF
>.|.|TRBJ2-7|TRBV4-3
TGCGCCAGCAGCCAATCATTGAGCGGGTCCTACTCCTACGAGCAGTACTTC
CASSQSLSGSYSYEQYF
>.|.|TRBJ1-1|TRBV20-1
TGCAGTGCAAACAGGGAAACCGAAGCTTTCTTT
CSANRETEAFF
>TRBD1|.|TRBJ2-7|TRBV18
TGTGCCAGCTCACCAGGGACAGGGGGCTACGAGCAGTACTTC
CASSPGTGGYEQYF